The T cell receptor (beta chain) under discussion was sequenced for a study of blood T cells in healthy people across ages. Study-wide results and caveats: It was not possible, with unsorted PBMCs, to conclusively compare naive and antigen-experienced cells. Unknown donor CMV status possibly confounded expanded clonotype changes. TCR beta diversity correlated strongly with naive T cell percentage. The recorded TCR beta diversity per million T cells decreased in a roughly linear manner with age.

As concerns this clonotype: The antigen remains unidentified.

A second PCR, run for roughly 7 to 11 cycles, used a sample-barcoded 5' primer plus a J-beta primer mix. TCRdb itself ran the 5' RACE reads through MiXCR, one entry per CDR3 protein. The sample yields about 640,000 distinct CDR3 sequences, approximately 50% seen once. Trimming removed 5 bases from V and 3 bases from J; junction bases left unmatched: 9. This CDR3 region has 17 residues. Germline-derived CDR1 and CDR2 are SEHNR and FQNEAQ (reference sequence). Sequenced input: blood. The chain combines TRBV7-9 with TRBJ2-5; 13 bases map to TRBD2. The sequence came from a man in his 60s in good health. CDR3 nucleotides: TGTGCCAGCAGCCCCACGATGGGGACTAGCGGGGAAGAGACCCAGTACTTC. Its protein product is CASSPTMGTSGEETQYF.